This TCR beta chain is from a study of neurological immune-mediated disorders (dated by TCRdb to 2018 to 2020). General notes on the study: Among the roughly 35 multiple sclerosis patients, some 31 had relapsing-remitting MS and 3 had secondary progressive MS. Alongside PBMC samples, the set of more than 80 TCR-beta libraries contained longitudinal samples, technical triplicates, and paired CD4+ and CD8+ T-cell subsets that had been sorted. Peripheral blood TCR-beta repertoires from HTLV-I-associated myelopathy (HAM/TSP) patients, multiple sclerosis patients and healthy controls were compared by UMI-based sequencing. The cohort was made up of about 65 subjects, consisting of 15 or so HAM/TSP patients, approximately 35 multiple sclerosis patients and around 20 healthy controls. Broad study findings and their caveats: Across subjects, expanded clones never shared an identical CDR3 amino acid sequence, which suggests that the TCR-beta repertoires in every group were private. In phylogenetic analysis, the repertoires of 18 of 34 MS patients grouped into a cluster of related CDR3 sequences, which suggests a possible signature at the repertoire level. No clinical or MRI features were associated with the MS cluster, and the authors said that larger cohorts are needed. The highest TCR clonal expansion was observed in HAM/TSP patients, whereas the lowest was observed in MS patients, even when compared with healthy controls.

To synthesize cDNA, template-switch 5'RACE was performed with a primer carrying a 10-nucleotide random unique molecular identifier so that each TCR transcript was tagged. Over 160 million TCR-beta sequences, covering 15-18 subjects, were produced in each sequencing run. The RNeasy kit was used for extraction of total RNA. The KAPA Real-time Library Amplification kit was used to amplify TCR-beta VDJ regions with primers targeting the TCR constant region and the 5'RACE anchor. A first PCR added sample indexes and Illumina adaptors, and a second PCR then raised library yield. After purification with Ampure beads, the TCR product of roughly 650 bp was size-selected on a 2% E-gel SizeSelection system. Before pooling, library quality was checked on a Bioanalyzer, concentration was measured with Qubit, and libraries were quantified with the Kapa Library Quantification kit. An Illumina HiSeq 2500 was used to sequence the libraries paired-end at 2 x 150 bp. To increase sequence diversity, 25-30% phiX was spiked into each library pool. Regarding the original processing steps: Quality-filtered reads were processed with the UMI-based MiGEC pipeline, which removed over 80% of raw TCR sequences during error correction. IMGT germline references were used for alignment of VDJ genes, and clonotypes were defined by a unique CDR3 amino acid sequence together with V-J genes. VDJtools evaluated clonal expansion, Shannon diversity and CDR3 relatedness (CalcPairwiseDistances, ClusterSamples); CLCbio workbench built phylogenetic trees. Clones with at least 8 unique UMIs were defined as expanded, with this threshold being based on coefficient-of-variation modelling across technical triplicates. TCRdb itself trimmed the public reads at Q25 with fastp, ran MiXCR and retained productive beta chains. Rows matching on CDR3 protein sequence are summarized as one entry with the most common DNA and genes. The V and J calls and clone size come from TCRdb's table, not from the authors' own analysis. This sample gives 80,000 to 100,000 distinct CDR3 sequences in total; 3% to 4.5% of them show up just once. The top ten clonotypes cover 2.5% to 3% of the sample.

The sample holds a few counts of this clonotype. Its antigen specificity is not known. No base quality values were provided; no much bigger clone lies one nucleotide off. V is shortened by 1 base, J by 4 bases, and the region joining them spans 14 bases. From the cysteine through the phenylalanine, the CDR3 covers 15 amino acids. Only the CDR3 portion is preserved as DNA: 45 bases, with reading frame beginning at the first base. CDR1 and CDR2, looked up from the germline V gene, are SGHRS and YFSETQ. For unsorted PBMC libraries, 2 million PBMCs were used after storage in RNAlater at -80 degrees C until RNA extraction. Multiple sclerosis patients were enrolled in a US clinical protocol under which disease progression was evaluated by magnetic resonance imaging. Peripheral blood was subjected to Ficoll-Hypaque density gradient centrifugation to isolate PBMCs, which were then cryopreserved in liquid nitrogen.

This sequence was found in a woman aged 45-60 years with multiple sclerosis. Input material: PBMCs. This sequence uses TRBV5-1 and TRBJ1-2; the D gene remains uncertain. In nucleotide form, the sequence is TGCGCCAGCAGCTTGAGTTGGCGGACCGCCTATGGCTACACCTTC. This encodes CASSLSWRTAYGYTF.